The clone carrying this TCR beta chain turned up a few times. This sample is part of a study of T cell repertoires in ileal Crohn's disease. Whole-study context: The MI sample came from the proximal margin of the surgical specimen.

The V and J ends lost 5 bases and 4 bases respectively, with 18 bases between them. From germline, CDR1 is SGHTA and CDR2 FQGNSA. This CDR3 contains 16 residues. Stated time point: proximal margin of the surgical specimen (macroscopically non-inflamed). Clones were sequenced by immunoSEQ multiplex PCR, and TCRdb holds only the in-frame ones, with some missing. The top ten hold 25% to 30% of the sample, which has thousands of clones, 75% to 85% seen once. The sequence was obtained from an adult with Crohn's disease. Sequencing used ileal tissue. This sequence joins TRBV7-2 and TRBJ1-3; D is ambiguous. The CDR3 sequence is CASSRRSAVRGNTIYF. The CDR3 DNA reads as TGTGCCAGCAGCCGACGGTCGGCTGTGAGAGGAAACACCATATATTTT.